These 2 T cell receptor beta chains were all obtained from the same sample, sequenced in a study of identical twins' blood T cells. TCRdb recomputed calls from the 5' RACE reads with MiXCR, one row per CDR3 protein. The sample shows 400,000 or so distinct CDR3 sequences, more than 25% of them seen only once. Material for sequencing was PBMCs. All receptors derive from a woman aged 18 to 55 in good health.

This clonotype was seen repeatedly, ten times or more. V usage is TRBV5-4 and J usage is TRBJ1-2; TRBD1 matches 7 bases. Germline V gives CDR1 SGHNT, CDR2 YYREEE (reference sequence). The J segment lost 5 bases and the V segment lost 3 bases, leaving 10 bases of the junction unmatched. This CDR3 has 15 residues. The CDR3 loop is CASSSPRQGGYGYTF. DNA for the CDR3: TGTGCCAGCAGCTCCCCCCGACAGGGTGGTTATGGCTACACCTTC.

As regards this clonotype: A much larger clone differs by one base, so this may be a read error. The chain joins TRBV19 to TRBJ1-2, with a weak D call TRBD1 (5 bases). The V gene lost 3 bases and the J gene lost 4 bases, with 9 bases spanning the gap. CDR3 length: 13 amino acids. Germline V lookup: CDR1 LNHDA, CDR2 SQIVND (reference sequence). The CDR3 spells CASSIWGGYGYTF. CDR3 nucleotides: TGTGCCAGTAGTATTTGGGGCGGCTATGGCTACACCTTC.